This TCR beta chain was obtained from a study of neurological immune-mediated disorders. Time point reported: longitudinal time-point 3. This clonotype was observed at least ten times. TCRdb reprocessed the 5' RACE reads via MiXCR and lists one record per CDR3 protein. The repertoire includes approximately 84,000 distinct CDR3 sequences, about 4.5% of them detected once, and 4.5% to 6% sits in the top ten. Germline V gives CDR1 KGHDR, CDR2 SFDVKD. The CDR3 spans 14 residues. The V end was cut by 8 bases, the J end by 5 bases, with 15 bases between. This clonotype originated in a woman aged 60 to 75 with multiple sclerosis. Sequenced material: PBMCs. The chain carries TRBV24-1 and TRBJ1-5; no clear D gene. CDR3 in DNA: TGTGCCACCACAGAGGGAGGCGGACATCAGCCCCAGCATTTT. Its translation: CATTEGGGHQPQHF.